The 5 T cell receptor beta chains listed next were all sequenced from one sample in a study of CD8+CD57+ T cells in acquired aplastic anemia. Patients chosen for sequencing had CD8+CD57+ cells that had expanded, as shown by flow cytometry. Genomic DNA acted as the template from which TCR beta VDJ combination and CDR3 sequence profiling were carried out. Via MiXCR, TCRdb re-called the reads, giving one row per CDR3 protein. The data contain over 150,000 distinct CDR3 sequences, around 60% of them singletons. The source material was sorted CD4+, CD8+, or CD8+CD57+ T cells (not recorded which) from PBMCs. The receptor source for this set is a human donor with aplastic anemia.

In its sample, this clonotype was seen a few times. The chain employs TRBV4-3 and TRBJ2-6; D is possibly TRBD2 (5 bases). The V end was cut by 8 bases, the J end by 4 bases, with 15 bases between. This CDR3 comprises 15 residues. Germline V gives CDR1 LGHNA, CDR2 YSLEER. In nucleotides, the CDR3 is TGCGCCAGCGGAGGTGCAGGTTCAGGGGCCAACGTCCTGACTTTC. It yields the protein CASGGAGSGANVLTF.

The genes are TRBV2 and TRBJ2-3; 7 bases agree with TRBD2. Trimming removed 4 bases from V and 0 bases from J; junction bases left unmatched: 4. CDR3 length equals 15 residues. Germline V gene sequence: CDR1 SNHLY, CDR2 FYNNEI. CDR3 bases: TGTGCCAGCAGTGTTCTAGCGGCTAGCACAGATACGCAGTATTTT. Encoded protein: CASSVLAASTDTQYF.

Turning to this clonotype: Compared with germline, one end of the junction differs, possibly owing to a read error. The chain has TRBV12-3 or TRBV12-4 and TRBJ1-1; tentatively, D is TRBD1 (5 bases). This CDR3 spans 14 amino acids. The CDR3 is CASSLGTLNTEAFF. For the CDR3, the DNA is TGTGCCAGCAGCCTCGGGACTTTGAACACTGAGGCTTTCTTT.

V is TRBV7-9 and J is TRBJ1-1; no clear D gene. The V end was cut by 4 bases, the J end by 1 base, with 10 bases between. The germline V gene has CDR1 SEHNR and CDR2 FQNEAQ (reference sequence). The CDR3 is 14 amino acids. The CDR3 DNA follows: TGTGCCAGCAGCTGGAGACGGGGGAACACTGAAGCTTTCTTT. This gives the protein CASSWRRGNTEAFF.

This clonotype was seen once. The CDR3 reads CASSVGQGIETQYF. CDR3 nucleotide sequence: TGTGCCAGCAGCGTAGGCCAGGGGATAGAGACCCAGTACTTC. The rearrangement joins TRBV9 to TRBJ2-5; a weak D match, TRBD1 (6 bases). The CDR3 extends over 14 amino acids. V lost 0 bases, J lost 4 bases, and 10 bases lay in between. Germline CDR1 and CDR2: SGDLS and YYNGEE.